Presented here are 5 T cell receptor beta chains from one specimen sequenced in a study of CD8 T cells in ankylosing spondylitis (dated by TCRdb to the late 2010s). Libraries were made using 5' RACE. For sequencing, an Illumina HiSeq 2500 was employed. TCRdb's own reprocessing of the public reads used fastp at Q25 and MiXCR and kept productive beta chains. Every distinct CDR3 protein forms one entry, paired with its most common genes and DNA. This sample is represented by 350,000 to 400,000 distinct CDR3 sequences; 20% of them were singletons. Of the sample, under 15% falls within the top ten clones. Source material: blood, either unsorted or a sorted T cell fraction (not recorded which). The receptors come from a male donor with ankylosing spondylitis or in good health (not recorded which).

This chain joins TRBV7-9 and TRBJ2-7; 7 nucleotides agree with TRBD1. CDR1 is SEHNR and CDR2 is FQNEAQ in the germline V gene (reference sequence). V dropped 5 bases and J dropped 5; count of bases not matched to a gene: 3. The CDR3 is 12 residues long. The CDR3 region has the DNA TGTGCCAGCAGCCACAGGGGACACGAGCAGTACTTC. This gives the protein CASSHRGHEQYF.

The chain recombines TRBV2 with TRBJ2-3; D might be TRBD1 or TRBD2, each matching 5 bases. Trimming removed 6 bases at V and 4 bases at J, with 14 bases between. The V gene's germline CDR1 is SNHLY and CDR2 FYNNEI. The CDR3 totals 14 residues. The CDR3 nucleotides are TGTGCCAGCAGCGAGGGGCCCTGGGCAGATACGCAGTATTTT. Translating gives CASSEGPWADTQYF.

This chain links TRBV5-1 with TRBJ2-5; D gene ambiguous. This CDR3 has 15 residues. Germline CDR1 SGHRS, CDR2 YFSETQ. V lost 4 bases to trimming and J lost 2 bases, with 15 bases between them. The CDR3 DNA reads TGCGCCAGCAGCGTAGGATCAGGCGCTCAAGAGACCCAGTACTTC. Encoded protein: CASSVGSGAQETQYF.

The chain combines TRBV7-9 with TRBJ2-5, with D unclear. CDR1 is SEHNR, CDR2 FQNEAQ, per germline (reference sequence). CDR3 length: 15 residues. Trimming left V 5 bases short and J 1 base short, with 14 bases between. CDR3 loop: CASSHTYRAQETQYF. The CDR3 DNA sequence: TGTGCCAGCAGCCACACCTACCGGGCCCAAGAGACCCAGTACTTC.

The chain uses TRBV6-1 and TRBJ1-2; D is uncertain. V lost 6 bases and J lost 4, with 15 bases in between. Germline CDR1 reads MNHNS; CDR2 reads SASEGT. This CDR3 comprises 14 residues. CDR3 nucleotides: TGTGCCAGCAGGACTTCGGAACTGGGCTATGGCTACACCTTC. This sequence encodes CASRTSELGYGYTF.